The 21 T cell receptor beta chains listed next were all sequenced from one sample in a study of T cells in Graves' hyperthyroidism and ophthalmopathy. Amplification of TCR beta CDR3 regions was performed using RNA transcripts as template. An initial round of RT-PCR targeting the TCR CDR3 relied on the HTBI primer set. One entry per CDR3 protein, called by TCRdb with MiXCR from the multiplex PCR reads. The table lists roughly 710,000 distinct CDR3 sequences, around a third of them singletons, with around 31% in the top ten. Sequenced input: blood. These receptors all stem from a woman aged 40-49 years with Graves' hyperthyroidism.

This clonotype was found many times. The CDR3 spells CAISRQATTNTGELFF. The CDR3 DNA reads as TGTGCCATCAGTCGACAGGCAACCACGAACACCGGGGAGCTGTTTTTT. The rearrangement links TRBV10-3 to TRBJ2-2, with D perhaps TRBD1 (6 bases). CDR3 length: 16 amino acids. Germline values: CDR1 ENHRY, CDR2 SYGVKD. Trimming stripped 5 bases from V and 0 bases from J, with 13 bases between.

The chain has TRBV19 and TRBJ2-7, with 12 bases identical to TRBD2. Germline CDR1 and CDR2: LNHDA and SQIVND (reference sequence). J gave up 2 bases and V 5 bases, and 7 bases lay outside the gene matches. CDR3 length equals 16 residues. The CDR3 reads CASSPGLAGPTYEQYF. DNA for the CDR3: TGTGCCAGTAGTCCAGGACTAGCGGGACCCACCTACGAGCAGTACTTC. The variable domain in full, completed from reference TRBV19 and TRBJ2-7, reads DGGITQSPKYLFRKEGQNVTLSCEQNLNHDAMYWYRQDPGQGLRLIYYSQIVNDFQKGDIAEGYSVSREKKESFPLTVTSAQKNPTAFYLCASSPGLAGPTYEQYFGPGTRLTVT.

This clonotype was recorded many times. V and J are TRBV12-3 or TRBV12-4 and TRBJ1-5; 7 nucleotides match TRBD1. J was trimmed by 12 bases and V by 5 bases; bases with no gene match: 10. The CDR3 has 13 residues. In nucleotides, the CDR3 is TGTGCCAGCAGTCCGGCGGCAGGGGGTCTCCAGCATTTT. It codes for CASSPAAGGLQHF.

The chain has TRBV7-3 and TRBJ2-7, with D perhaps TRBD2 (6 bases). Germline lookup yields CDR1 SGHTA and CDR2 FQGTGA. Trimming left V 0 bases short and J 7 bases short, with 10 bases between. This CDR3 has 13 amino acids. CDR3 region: CASSLTARGEQYF. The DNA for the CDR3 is TGTGCCAGCAGCTTAACAGCCCGGGGGGAGCAGTACTTC.

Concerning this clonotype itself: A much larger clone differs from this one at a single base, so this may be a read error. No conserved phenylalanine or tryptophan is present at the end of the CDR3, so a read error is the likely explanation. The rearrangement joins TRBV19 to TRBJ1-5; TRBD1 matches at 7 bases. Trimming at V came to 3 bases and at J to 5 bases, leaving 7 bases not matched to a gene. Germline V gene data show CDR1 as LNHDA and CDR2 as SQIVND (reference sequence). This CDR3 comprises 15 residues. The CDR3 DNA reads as TGTGCCAGTAGTATGAGTGGGGACAGCTATCAGCCCCAGCATCTT. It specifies CASSMSGDSYQPQHL.

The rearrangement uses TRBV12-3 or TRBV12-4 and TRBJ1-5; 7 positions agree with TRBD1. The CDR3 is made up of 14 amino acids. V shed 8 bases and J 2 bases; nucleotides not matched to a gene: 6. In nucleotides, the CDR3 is TGTGCCAGCGGAATAACAGGGGGCAATCAGCCCCAGCATTTT. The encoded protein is CASGITGGNQPQHF.

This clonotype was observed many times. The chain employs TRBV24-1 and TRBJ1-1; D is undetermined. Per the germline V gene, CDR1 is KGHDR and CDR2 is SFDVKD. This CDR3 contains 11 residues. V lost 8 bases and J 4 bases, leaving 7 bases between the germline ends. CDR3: CATTIGTEAFF. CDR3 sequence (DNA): TGTGCCACCACCATTGGCACTGAAGCTTTCTTT.

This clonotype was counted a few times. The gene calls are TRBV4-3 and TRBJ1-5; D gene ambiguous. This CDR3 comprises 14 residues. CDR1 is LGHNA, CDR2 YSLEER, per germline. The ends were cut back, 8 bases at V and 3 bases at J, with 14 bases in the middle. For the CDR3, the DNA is TGCGCCAGCGGAGAGACCAAATCCAATCAGCCCCAGCATTTT. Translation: CASGETKSNQPQHF.

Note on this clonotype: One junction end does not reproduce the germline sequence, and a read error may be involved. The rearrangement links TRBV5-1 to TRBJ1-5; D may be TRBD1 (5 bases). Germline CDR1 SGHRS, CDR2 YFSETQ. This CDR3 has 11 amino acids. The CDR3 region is CASSLRQGRAF. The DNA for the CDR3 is TGTGCCAGCAGCTTGCGGCAGGGAAGGGCTTTT.

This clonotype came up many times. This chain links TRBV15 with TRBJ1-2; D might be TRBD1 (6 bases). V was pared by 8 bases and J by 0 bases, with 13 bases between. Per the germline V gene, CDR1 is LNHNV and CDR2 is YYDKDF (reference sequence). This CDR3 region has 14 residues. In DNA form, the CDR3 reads TGTGCCACCGCCGAGACAGGAGCTAACTATGGCTACACCTTC. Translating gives CATAETGANYGYTF. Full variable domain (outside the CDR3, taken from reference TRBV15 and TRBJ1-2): DAMVIQNPRYQVTQFGKPVTLSCSQTLNHNVMYWYQQKSSQAPKLLFHYYDKDFNNEADTPDNFQSRRPNTSFCFLDIRSPGLGDTAMYLCATAETGANYGYTFGSGTRLTVV.

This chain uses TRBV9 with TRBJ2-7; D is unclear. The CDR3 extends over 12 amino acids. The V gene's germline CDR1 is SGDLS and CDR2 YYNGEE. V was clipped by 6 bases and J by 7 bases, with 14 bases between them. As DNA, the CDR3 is TGTGCCAGCACCGATTCCTACAATGAGCAGTACTTC. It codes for CASTDSYNEQYF.

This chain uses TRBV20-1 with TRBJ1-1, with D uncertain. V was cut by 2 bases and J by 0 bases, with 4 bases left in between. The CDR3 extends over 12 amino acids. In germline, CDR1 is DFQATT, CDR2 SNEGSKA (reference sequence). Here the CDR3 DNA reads TGCAGTGCTAGATGGGTGAACACTGAAGCTTTCTTT. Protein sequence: CSARWVNTEAFF.

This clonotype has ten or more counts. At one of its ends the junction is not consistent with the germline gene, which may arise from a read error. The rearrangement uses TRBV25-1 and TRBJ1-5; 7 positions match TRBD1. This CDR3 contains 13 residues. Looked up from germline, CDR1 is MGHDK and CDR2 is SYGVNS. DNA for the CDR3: TGTGCCAGCGGTGACAGGGTCGATCAGCCCCAGCATTTT. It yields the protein CASGDRVDQPQHF.

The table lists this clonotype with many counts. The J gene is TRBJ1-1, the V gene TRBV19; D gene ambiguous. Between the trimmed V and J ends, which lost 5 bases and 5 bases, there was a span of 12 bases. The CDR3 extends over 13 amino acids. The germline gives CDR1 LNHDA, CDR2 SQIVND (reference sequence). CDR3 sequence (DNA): TGTGCCAGTAGTTTCAGATTGTGGACTGAAGCTTTCTTT. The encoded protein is CASSFRLWTEAFF.

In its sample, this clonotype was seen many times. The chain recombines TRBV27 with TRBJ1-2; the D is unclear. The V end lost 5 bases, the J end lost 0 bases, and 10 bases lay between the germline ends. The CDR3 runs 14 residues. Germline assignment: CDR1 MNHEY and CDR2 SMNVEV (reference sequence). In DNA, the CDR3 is TGTGCCAGCAGTGTACGACGGTCTAACTATGGCTACACCTTC. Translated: CASSVRRSNYGYTF.

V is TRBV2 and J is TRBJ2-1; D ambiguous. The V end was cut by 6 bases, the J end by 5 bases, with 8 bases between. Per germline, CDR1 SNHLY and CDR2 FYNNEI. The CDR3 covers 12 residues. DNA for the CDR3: TGTGCCAGCAGATGGACCGACAATGAGCAGTTCTTC. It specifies CASRWTDNEQFF. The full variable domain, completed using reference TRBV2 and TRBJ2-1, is EPEVTQTPSHQVTQMGQEVILRCVPISNHLYFYWYRQILGQKVEFLVSFYNNEISEKSEIFDDQFSVERPDGSNFTLKIRSTKLEDSAMYFCASRWTDNEQFFGPGTRLTVL.

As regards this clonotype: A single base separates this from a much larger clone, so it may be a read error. Here the CDR3 reads CAITGASGDVQETRYF. CDR3 DNA: TGTGCCATCACAGGGGCTAGCGGGGACGTCCAAGAGACCCGGTACTTC. The V and J genes are TRBV7-9 and TRBJ2-5, with 9 bases that match TRBD2. This CDR3 spans 16 amino acids. Germline V gene lookup returns CDR1 SEHNR and CDR2 FQNEAQ (reference sequence). Filled out from reference TRBV7-9 and TRBJ2-5, the complete variable domain reads DTGVSQNPRHKITKRGQNVTFRCDPISEHNRLYWYRQTLGQGPEFLTYFQNEAQLEKSRLLSDRFSAERPKGSFSTLEIQRTEQGDSAMYLCAITGASGDVQETRYFGPGTRLLVL.

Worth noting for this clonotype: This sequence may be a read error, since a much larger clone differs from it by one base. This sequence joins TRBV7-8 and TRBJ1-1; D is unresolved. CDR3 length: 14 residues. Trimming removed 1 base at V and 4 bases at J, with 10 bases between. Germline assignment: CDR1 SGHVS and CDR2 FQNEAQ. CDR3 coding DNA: TGTGCCAGCAGCTTAGGACGGTGGACCACTGAAGCTTTCTTT. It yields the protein CASSLGRWTTEAFF.

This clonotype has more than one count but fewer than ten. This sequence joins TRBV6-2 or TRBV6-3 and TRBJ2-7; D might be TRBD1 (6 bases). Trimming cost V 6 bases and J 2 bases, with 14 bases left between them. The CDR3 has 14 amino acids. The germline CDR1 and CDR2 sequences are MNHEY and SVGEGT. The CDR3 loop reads CASSSHRTAYEQYF. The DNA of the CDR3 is TGTGCCAGCAGCTCCCATAGGACAGCCTACGAGCAGTACTTC.

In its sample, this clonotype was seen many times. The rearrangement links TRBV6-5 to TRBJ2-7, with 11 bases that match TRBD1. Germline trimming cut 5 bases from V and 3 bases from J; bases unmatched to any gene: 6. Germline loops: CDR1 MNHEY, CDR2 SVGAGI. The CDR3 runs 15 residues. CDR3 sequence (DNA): TGTGCCAGCAGTCAAACCGGGACAGGGGGCTACGAGCAGTACTTC. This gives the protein CASSQTGTGGYEQYF.

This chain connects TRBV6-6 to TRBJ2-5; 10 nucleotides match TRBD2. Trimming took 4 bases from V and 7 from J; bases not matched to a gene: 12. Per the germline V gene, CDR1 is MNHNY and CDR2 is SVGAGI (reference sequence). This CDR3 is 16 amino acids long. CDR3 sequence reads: CASSFNTGTSVRTQYF. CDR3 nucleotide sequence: TGTGCCAGCAGTTTTAACACCGGGACTAGCGTACGGACCCAGTACTTC.